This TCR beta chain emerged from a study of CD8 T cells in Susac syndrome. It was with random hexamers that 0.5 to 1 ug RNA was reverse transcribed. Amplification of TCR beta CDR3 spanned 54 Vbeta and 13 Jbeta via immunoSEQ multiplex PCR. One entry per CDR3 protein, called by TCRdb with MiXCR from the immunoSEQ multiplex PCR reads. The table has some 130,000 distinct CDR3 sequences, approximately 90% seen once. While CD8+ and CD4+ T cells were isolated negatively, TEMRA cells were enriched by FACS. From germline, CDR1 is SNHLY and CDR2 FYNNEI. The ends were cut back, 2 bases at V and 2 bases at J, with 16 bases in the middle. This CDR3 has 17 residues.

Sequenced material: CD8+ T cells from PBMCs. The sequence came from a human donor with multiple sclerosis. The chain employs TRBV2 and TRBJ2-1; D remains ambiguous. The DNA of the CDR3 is TGTGCCAGCAGTGAATCTCTTTCCGGCGGCCCCTACAATGAGCAGTTCTTC. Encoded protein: CASSESLSGGPYNEQFF.